The following is a TCR beta chain sequence with its context. These data are taken from a study of T-cell memory formation after mild COVID-19. TCRdb passed the 5' RACE reads through MiXCR, listing each CDR3 protein once. The table shows some 410,000 distinct CDR3 sequences, with 20% to 25% occurring only once. The germline V gene has CDR1 MNHEY and CDR2 SVGEGT. V was shortened by 1 base and J by 3 bases, with 10 bases between the two germline ends. CDR3 length: 14 residues. The TCR comes from an adult woman who had mild COVID-19 (a few samples of this study predate the infection). Cell type and time point are not known. The V call is TRBV6-2 or TRBV6-3, the J call TRBJ2-7; D unclear. Sequencing was performed on PBMCs or a T cell subset sorted from them (not recorded which). DNA for the CDR3: TGTGCCAGCAGTTACTTAGTTGGGGACTACGAGCAGTACTTC. This encodes CASSYLVGDYEQYF.